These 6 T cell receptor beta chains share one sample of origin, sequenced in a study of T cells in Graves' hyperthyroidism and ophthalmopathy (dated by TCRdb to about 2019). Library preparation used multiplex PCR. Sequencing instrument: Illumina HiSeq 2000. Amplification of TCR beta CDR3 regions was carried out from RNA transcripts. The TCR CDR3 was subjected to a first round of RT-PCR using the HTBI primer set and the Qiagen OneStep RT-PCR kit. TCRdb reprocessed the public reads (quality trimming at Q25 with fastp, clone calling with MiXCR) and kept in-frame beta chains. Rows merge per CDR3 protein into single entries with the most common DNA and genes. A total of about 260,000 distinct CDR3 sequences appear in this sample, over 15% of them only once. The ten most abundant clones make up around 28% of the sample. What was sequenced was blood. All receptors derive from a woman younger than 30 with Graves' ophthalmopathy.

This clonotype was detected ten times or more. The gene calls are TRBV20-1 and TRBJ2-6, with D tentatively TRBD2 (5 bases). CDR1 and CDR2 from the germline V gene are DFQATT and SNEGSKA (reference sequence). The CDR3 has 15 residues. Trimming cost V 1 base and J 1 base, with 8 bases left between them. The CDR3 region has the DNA TGCAGTGCTAGAGGACGGGGTTCTGGGGCCAACGTCCTGACTTTC. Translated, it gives CSARGRGSGANVLTF.

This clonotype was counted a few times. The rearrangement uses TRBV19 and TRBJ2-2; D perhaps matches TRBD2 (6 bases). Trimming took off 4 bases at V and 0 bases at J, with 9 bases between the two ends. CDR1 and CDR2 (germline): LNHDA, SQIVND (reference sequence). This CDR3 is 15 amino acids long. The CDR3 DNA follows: TGTGCCAGTAGTACGGGACTCGCGAACACCGGGGAGCTGTTTTTT. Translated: CASSTGLANTGELFF.

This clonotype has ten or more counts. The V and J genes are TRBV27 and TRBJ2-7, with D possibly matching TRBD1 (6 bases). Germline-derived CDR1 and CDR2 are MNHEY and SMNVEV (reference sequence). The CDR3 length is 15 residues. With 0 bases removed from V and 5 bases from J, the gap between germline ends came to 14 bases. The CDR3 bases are TGTGCCAGCAGTTTATCGAGAGACAGGTACCACGAGCAGTACTTC. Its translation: CASSLSRDRYHEQYF.

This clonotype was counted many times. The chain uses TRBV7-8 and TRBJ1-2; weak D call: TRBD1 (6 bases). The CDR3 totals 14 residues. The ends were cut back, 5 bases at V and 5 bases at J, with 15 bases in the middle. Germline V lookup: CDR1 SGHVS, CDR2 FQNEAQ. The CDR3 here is CASSNRTETYGYTF. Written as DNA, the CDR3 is TGTGCCAGCAGCAACAGGACAGAGACTTATGGCTACACCTTC.

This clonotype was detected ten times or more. In DNA, the CDR3 is TGTGCCTGGAGGAACCCGGCAGGGAGCTCCTATAATTCACCCCTCCACTTT. This gives the protein CAWRNPAGSSYNSPLHF. The genes are TRBV30 and TRBJ1-6, with D tentatively TRBD1 (5 bases). V lost 3 bases and J 0 bases, leaving 15 bases between the germline ends. The CDR3 extends over 17 amino acids. Germline V gene data show CDR1 as GTSNPN and CDR2 as SVGIG (reference sequence).

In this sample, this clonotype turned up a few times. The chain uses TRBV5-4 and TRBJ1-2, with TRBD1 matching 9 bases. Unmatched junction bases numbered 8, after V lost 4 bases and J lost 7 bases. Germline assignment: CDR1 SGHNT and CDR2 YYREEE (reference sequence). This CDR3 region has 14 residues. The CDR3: CASSLPGQGFGYTF. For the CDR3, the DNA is TGTGCCAGCAGCCTACCGGGACAGGGTTTTGGCTACACCTTC. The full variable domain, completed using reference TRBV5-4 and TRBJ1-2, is ETGVTQSPTHLIKTRGQQVTLRCSSQSGHNTVSWYQQALGQGPQFIFQYYREEENGRGNFPPRFSGLQFPNYSSELNVNALELDDSALYLCASSLPGQGFGYTFGSGTRLTVV.